The 22 T cell receptor beta chains reported below all come from one sample, sequenced in a study of blood T cell repertoires in COVID-19. The data were produced by immunoSEQ multiplex PCR, yet TCRdb's version contains in-frame clones alone and is incomplete. The data contain around 210,000 clones, around 85% of them singletons. The specimen was peripheral blood. Receptor source: a man aged 45-60 years with COVID-19, enrolled during active disease.

The chain carries TRBV7-8 and TRBJ2-1; 8 bases are shared with TRBD2. The CDR3 extends over 20 amino acids. The V gene's germline CDR1 is SGHVS and CDR2 FQNEAQ. The V segment lost 5 bases and the J segment 3 bases; nucleotides outside the gene matches: 21. The CDR3 spells CASSPFTAGLTSAVYNEQFF. The CDR3 region has the DNA TGTGCCAGCAGCCCCTTTACAGCGGGATTGACTAGCGCCGTCTACAATGAGCAGTTCTTC. Full variable domain (rest looked up from reference TRBV7-8 and TRBJ2-1): GAGVSQSPRYKVAKRGQDVALRCDPISGHVSLFWYQQALGQGPEFLTYFQNEAQLDKSGLPSDRFFAERPEGSVSTLKIQRTQQEDSAVYLCASSPFTAGLTSAVYNEQFFGPGTRLTVL.

The V gene is TRBV10-3, the J gene TRBJ1-5, with 9 bases fitting TRBD1. J lost 6 bases, V lost 7 bases, and 13 bases had no gene match. The germline gives CDR1 ENHRY, CDR2 SYGVKD. The CDR3 extends over 16 amino acids. The CDR3 here is CAITLIRDRVIQPQHF. CDR3 sequence (DNA): TGTGCCATCACCCTCATCCGGGACAGGGTTATTCAGCCCCAGCATTTT.

The gene calls are TRBV10-3 and TRBJ2-6; maybe TRBD1 (6 bases). The CDR3 spans 16 residues. Per germline, CDR1 ENHRY and CDR2 SYGVKD. The germline V and J ends were trimmed by 10 bases and 2 bases, with 18 bases remaining between them. CDR3 region: CATRRTDVPGANVLTF. CDR3 sequence (DNA): TGTGCCACACGGAGGACAGACGTCCCTGGGGCCAACGTCCTGACTTTC.

This clone came up a few times. The chain uses TRBV4-1 and TRBJ1-5; 9 bases agree with TRBD1. The V segment lost 5 bases and the J segment 1 base; nucleotides outside the gene matches: 12. This CDR3 is 18 amino acids long. Per the germline V gene, CDR1 is MGHRA and CDR2 is YSYEKL. This chain's CDR3 is CASSSTDRGRRSNQPQHF. The CDR3 bases are TGCGCCAGCAGCTCGACGGACAGGGGAAGGAGAAGCAATCAGCCCCAGCATTTT.

This chain joins TRBV18 and TRBJ2-2; 8 positions agree with TRBD2. Trimming at V came to 2 bases and at J to 4 bases, leaving 3 bases not matched to a gene. Germline V gene sequence: CDR1 KGHSH, CDR2 LQKENI. The CDR3 is 15 amino acids. In DNA, the CDR3 is TGTGCCAGCTCACCAGGACTAGCTGTCACCGGGGAGCTGTTTTTT. It specifies CASSPGLAVTGELFF.

V and J are TRBV12-3 or TRBV12-4 and TRBJ1-1, with 7 positions matching TRBD1. Trimming removed 7 bases from V and 5 bases from J; junction bases left unmatched: 7. This CDR3 contains 13 residues. CDR3 amino acids: CASTSPGGTEAFF. CDR3 in DNA: TGTGCCAGCACCTCGCCAGGGGGGACTGAAGCTTTCTTT.

In DNA, the CDR3 is TGTGCCAGCAGCCTAAACACCGGGGAGCTGTTTTTT. Its protein is CASSLNTGELFF. The chain recombines TRBV4-2 with TRBJ2-2; D gene uncertain. The CDR3 length is 12 residues. Trimming cost V 4 bases and J 2 bases, with 2 bases left between them. In germline, CDR1 is LGHNA, CDR2 YNFKEQ.

A single count supports this clone. The rearrangement uses TRBV29-1 and TRBJ2-2; D remains ambiguous. The V gene lost 5 bases and the J gene lost 5 bases, with 9 bases spanning the gap. Germline lookup yields CDR1 SQVTM and CDR2 ANQGSEA. CDR3 length: 12 amino acids. The CDR3 sequence: CSVQWATGELFF. Here the CDR3 DNA reads TGCAGCGTTCAATGGGCTACCGGGGAGCTGTTTTTT.

The CDR3, as DNA: TGTGCCAGCAGCTTAGGGGGACAGGGTGTTGGAACTGAAGCTTTCTTT. This gives the protein CASSLGGQGVGTEAFF. The rearrangement uses TRBV11-2 and TRBJ1-1; 9 bases fit TRBD1. V lost 1 base and J lost 5; bases outside the gene matches: 8. The CDR3 spans 16 residues. Per the germline V gene, CDR1 is SGHAT and CDR2 is FQNNGV.

The chain has TRBV15 and TRBJ2-7, with 7 bases fitting TRBD2. This CDR3 is built from 15 residues. Germline V gene lookup returns CDR1 LNHNV and CDR2 YYDKDF (reference sequence). Unmatched junction bases numbered 5, after V lost 0 bases and J lost 3 bases. CDR3 in DNA: TGTGCCACCAGCAGAGAGGGGGGGACTCACTACGAGCAGTACTTC. Translation gives CATSREGGTHYEQYF.

V and J are TRBV27 and TRBJ2-3; possibly TRBD1 for D (6 bases). The CDR3 extends over 15 amino acids. The germline V and J ends were trimmed by 4 bases and 6 bases, with 17 bases remaining between them. From germline, CDR1 is MNHEY and CDR2 SMNVEV (reference sequence). CDR3 in DNA: TGTGCCAGCAGTTCCAATATAGGGGGTCATGATACGCAGTATTTT. Translating gives CASSSNIGGHDTQYF.

This sequence joins TRBV6-1 and TRBJ2-7, with 7 bases identical to TRBD2. Trimming cost V 3 bases and J 0 bases; bases outside gene matches: 5. Germline V gene lookup returns CDR1 MNHNS and CDR2 SASEGT. The length of the CDR3 is 15 residues. CDR3 residues: CASSEASGSSYEQYF. CDR3 sequence (DNA): TGTGCCAGCAGTGAGGCTAGCGGAAGCTCCTACGAGCAGTACTTC.

The chain employs TRBV2 and TRBJ2-5; D gene uncertain. CDR1 is SNHLY, CDR2 FYNNEI, per germline. V was trimmed by 4 bases and J by 2 bases, leaving 2 bases between them. The CDR3 sequence is 11 residues long. The CDR3 nucleotides read TGTGCCAGCAGTGTACAAGAGACCCAGTACTTC. The encoded protein is CASSVQETQYF.

The chain links TRBV27 to TRBJ2-1; no reliable D call. Trimming shortened V by 2 bases and J by 4 bases, and 6 bases separated the two germline ends. There are 13 residues in the CDR3. The germline CDR1 and CDR2 sequences are MNHEY and SMNVEV (reference sequence). The DNA of the CDR3 is TGTGCCAGCAGTTTACAGACATACAATGAGCAGTTCTTC. It codes for CASSLQTYNEQFF.

The V and J genes are TRBV5-5 and TRBJ2-2; possible D gene TRBD1, 5 bases. The CDR3 is made up of 16 amino acids. CDR1 is SGHKS and CDR2 is YYEKEE in the germline V gene (reference sequence). Trimming removed 2 bases from V and 4 bases from J, with 15 bases in between. The CDR3 DNA sequence: TGTGCCAGCAGCTTTAACGGCAGGGCCGTCACCGGGGAGCTGTTTTTT. It yields the protein CASSFNGRAVTGELFF.

The chain joins TRBV5-1 to TRBJ2-7, with TRBD2 identical over 12 bases. This CDR3 has 16 amino acids. J lost 2 bases, V lost 0 bases, and 3 bases had no gene match. In germline, CDR1 is SGHRS, CDR2 YFSETQ. CDR3 amino acids: CASSLEASGGAYEQYF. The CDR3 DNA reads TGCGCCAGCAGCTTGGAAGCTAGCGGGGGGGCCTACGAGCAGTACTTC.

The chain carries TRBV19 and TRBJ1-4, with 12 bases aligning to TRBD1. The CDR3 contains 15 residues. V was pared by 5 bases and J by 7 bases, with 5 bases of the junction left unmatched. From germline, CDR1 is LNHDA and CDR2 SQIVND (reference sequence). The CDR3 DNA is TGTGCCAGTAGTCTACAGGGACAGGGGGCTGAAAAACTGTTTTTT. Translated, it gives CASSLQGQGAEKLFF.

The J gene is TRBJ2-3, the V gene TRBV19; weak D call: TRBD2 (6 bases). The CDR3 is made up of 16 amino acids. Looked up from germline, CDR1 is LNHDA and CDR2 is SQIVND (reference sequence). Trimming left V 1 base short and J 0 bases short, with 11 bases between. The CDR3, as DNA: TGTGCCAGTAGTATAGCGGGGGTACCTAGCACAGATACGCAGTATTTT. Its protein is CASSIAGVPSTDTQYF.

The gene calls are TRBV28 and TRBJ1-4, with D possibly TRBD1 on 5 matching bases. Trimming pared 6 bases from V and 3 bases from J, leaving 14 bases between. Looked up from germline, CDR1 is MDHEN and CDR2 is SYDVKM. The CDR3 has 15 amino acids. CDR3 amino acids: CASSPLGAANEKLFF. In nucleotides, the CDR3 is TGTGCCAGCAGCCCCTTAGGGGCGGCTAATGAAAAACTGTTTTTT.

The chain couples TRBV30 to TRBJ2-2; a weak D match, TRBD1 (5 bases). Deletions cut 2 bases from V and 0 bases from J, with 7 bases between. In germline, CDR1 is GTSNPN, CDR2 SVGIG (reference sequence). This CDR3 has 14 residues. CDR3 in amino acids: CAWSLQANTGELFF. CDR3 coding DNA: TGTGCCTGGAGTCTACAGGCGAACACCGGGGAGCTGTTTTTT.

The rearrangement links TRBV3-1 (or the pseudogene TRBV3-2) to TRBJ2-1; no reliable D call. V lost 1 base, J lost 7 bases, and 8 bases lay in between. CDR3 length: 13 residues. The germline V gene has CDR1 LGHDT and CDR2 YNNKEL (reference sequence). Written as DNA, the CDR3 is TGTGCCAGCAGCCAAGCCTACGTTAATGAGCAGTTCTTC. Protein: CASSQAYVNEQFF.

The chain joins TRBV7-9 to TRBJ2-2, with a tentative D call TRBD1 (6 bases). V lost 6 bases and J lost 7, with 15 bases in between. CDR3 size: 14 residues. Germline-derived CDR1 and CDR2 are SEHNR and FQNEAQ (reference sequence). The DNA for the CDR3 is TGTGCCAGCAGGGTTCAGGGGTGGATCGGGGAGCTGTTTTTT. Amino acid sequence: CASRVQGWIGELFF.